These T cell receptor beta chains were read from a single sample in a study of T cell responses to AZD1222 COVID-19 vaccine. Here immunoSEQ multiplex PCR was the method, and the copy in TCRdb shows in-frame clones only, minus some. This sample yields approximately 71,000 clones, of which over 60% are seen a single time; over 10% belongs to the top ten. Sequencing used peripheral blood, obtained on day 0 of AZD1222 vaccination. Source of these receptors: an adult in good health. The conserved cysteine and the conserved F or W are not part of the CDR3 here.

CDR3 protein,V gene
ASSLGSGANTGELF,TRBV7-7
ASSQGQGAGRGLF,TRBV4-2
ASSLGQYNEKLF,TRBV7-6
ASSMPYTGNTIY,TRBV19
ASRTAQRGYEKLF,TRBV6-5
ASSIVIIQGATEAF,TRBV19
ASSLGVNQPQH,TRBV5-4
ASSQQGNTEAF,TRBV3-1/TRBV3-2
ASSFQERQPQH,TRBV7-2
ASSSVRVGGGYT,TRBV9
ASSEESAETQY,TRBV2
ASRHPMGPGTEAF,TRBV19
ASSPGTSDPPETQY,TRBV5-1
ASGWRAGGAKGPQH,TRBV12-5
ASSRGLAGMAETQY,TRBV5-1
ASSLFRDRSSGNTIY,TRBV18
ASSPNWAGSTEAF,TRBV9
AIKDLGLDTGELF,TRBV7-2
ASSRWEPPPLREQY,TRBV11-3
ATRTGTSGGEDTQY,TRBV24-1
ASSSRPTGGTEAF,TRBV5-4
ASSRDSYQETQY,TRBV7-2
ASSLSAGANVLT,TRBV25-1
ATSGAPGGAPNDGYT,TRBV24-1
ASSYSRNQPQH,TRBV6-2/TRBV6-3
ASSPDRGSNTEAF,TRBV2
ASSFPDGGLETQY,TRBV5-1
ASSLGGTVFYEQY,TRBV5-1
ASSGRREFPGEQC,TRBV7-9